This T cell receptor (beta chain) was recorded in a study of blood T cell repertoires in COVID-19. The wider study: Samples came from the United States, Italy and Spain, spanning acute and convalescent COVID-19.

Methods used by the authors: Amplification with reference gene primers provided the estimates of nucleated cell counts. Clones were read by immunoSEQ multiplex PCR, and TCRdb kept only the in-frame ones, dropping some. Clone size and V and J calls were adopted from that table, with D and trimming inferred from the DNA. The profile shows roughly 280,000 clones, about 87% of them singletons. This CDR3 has 15 residues. V lost 3 bases and J lost 11; bases outside the gene matches: 12. Germline V CDR1 and CDR2: MNHEY, SMNVEV (reference sequence). Participant age was roughly 18 to 90 years, and participants resided in 25 or so US areas.

The clonotype originates from a woman between 50 and 59 years old who had recovered from COVID-19. Sequenced sample: PBMCs or T cells enriched from blood (not recorded which). The gene calls are TRBV27 and TRBJ2-3; TRBD1 agrees at 9 bases. CDR3 residues: CASSLGGTGLPGQYF. In DNA, the CDR3 is TGTGCCAGCAGTTTGGGAGGGACAGGGCTGCCGGGGCAGTATTTT.